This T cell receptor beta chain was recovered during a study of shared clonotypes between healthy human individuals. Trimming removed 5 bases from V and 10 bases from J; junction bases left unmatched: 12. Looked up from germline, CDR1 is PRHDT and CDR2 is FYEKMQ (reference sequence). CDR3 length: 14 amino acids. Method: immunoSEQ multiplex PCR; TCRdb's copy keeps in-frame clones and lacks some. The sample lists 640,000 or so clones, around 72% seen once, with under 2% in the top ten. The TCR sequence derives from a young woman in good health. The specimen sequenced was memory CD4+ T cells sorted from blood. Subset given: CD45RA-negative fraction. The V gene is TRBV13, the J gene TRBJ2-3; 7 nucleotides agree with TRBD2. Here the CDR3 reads CASSRTFREVSQYF. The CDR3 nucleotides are TGTGCCAGCAGCCGAACCTTTCGGGAGGTATCGCAGTATTTT.